This entry features one TCR beta chain sequence. Its specificity is unknown. These data originate in a study of blood T cells in healthy people across ages. Broader study findings: Roughly linearly, TCR beta diversity per million T cells fell as age increased.

This CDR3 has 13 amino acids. The V segment lost 3 bases and the J segment 5 bases; nucleotides outside the gene matches: 3. From germline, CDR1 is DFQATT and CDR2 SNEGSKA (reference sequence). Alongside a J-beta primer mix, a sample-barcoded 5' primer served in a second PCR lasting about 7 to 12 cycles. TCRdb re-derived calls from the 5' RACE reads in MiXCR, one entry per CDR3 protein. The sample has about 780,000 distinct CDR3 sequences; roughly 25% are singletons. The same specimen was also included in a second study, on T cells of mothers and their children. That study adds: For the second PCR, the M1S primer put in sample barcodes and 2-4 random nucleotides. Related and unrelated pairs show similar shaping of TCR recombination output by thymic selection.

The chain joins TRBV20-1 to TRBJ2-5; 10 bases are a match to TRBD2. Sequencing was carried out using blood. This clonotype was sampled from a boy younger than 18 in good health. The CDR3 DNA follows: TGCAGTGCTAGGGCACTAGCGGGGGAGACCCAGTACTTC. It specifies CSARALAGETQYF.